The T cell receptor (beta chain) under discussion was sequenced for a study of T cells in Graves' hyperthyroidism and ophthalmopathy. This clonotype was seen a few times. As yet, its antigen is unknown. From RNA transcripts, TCR beta CDR3 regions were amplified. TCR CDR3 underwent first-round RT-PCR with the HTBI primer set. Each CDR3 protein is one row after TCRdb ran MiXCR on the multiplex PCR reads. The sample contains roughly 300,000 distinct CDR3 sequences, approximately 15% of which appear only once. Points from the study as a whole: A median about 6.5 months before onset, the model predicted ophthalmopathy. A model built on 13 V-J features separated ophthalmopathy from stable hyperthyroidism.

Exclusion of patients followed from uncontrolled infection, other autoimmune disease, pregnancy or lactation. PBMCs were collected from an approximately 9.3 ml volume of fresh peripheral blood. The CDR3 extends over 12 amino acids. The V gene end was trimmed by 1 base and the J gene end by 6 bases; junction bases not matched to a gene: 1. CDR1 and CDR2 (germline): DFQATT, SNEGSKA (reference sequence). Source material: blood. J is TRBJ2-7 and V is TRBV20-1; 9 nucleotides match TRBD1. This sequence was found in a woman between 25 and 40 years old with Graves' hyperthyroidism. CDR3 DNA sequence: TGCAGTGCTAGAGGGACAGGGGTCGAGCAGTACTTC. Translating gives CSARGTGVEQYF.